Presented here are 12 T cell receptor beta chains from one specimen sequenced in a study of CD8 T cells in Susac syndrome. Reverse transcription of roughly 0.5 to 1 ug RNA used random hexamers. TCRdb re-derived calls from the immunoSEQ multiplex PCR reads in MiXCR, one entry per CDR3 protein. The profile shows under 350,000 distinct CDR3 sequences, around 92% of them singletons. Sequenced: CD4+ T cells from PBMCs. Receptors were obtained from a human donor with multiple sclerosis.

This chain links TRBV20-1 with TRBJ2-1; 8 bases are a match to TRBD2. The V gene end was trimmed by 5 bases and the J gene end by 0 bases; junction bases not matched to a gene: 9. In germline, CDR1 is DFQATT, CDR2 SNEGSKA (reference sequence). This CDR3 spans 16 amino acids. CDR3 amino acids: CSAVQLADSSYNEQFF. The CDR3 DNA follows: TGCAGTGCTGTCCAACTAGCGGACAGCTCCTACAATGAGCAGTTCTTC.

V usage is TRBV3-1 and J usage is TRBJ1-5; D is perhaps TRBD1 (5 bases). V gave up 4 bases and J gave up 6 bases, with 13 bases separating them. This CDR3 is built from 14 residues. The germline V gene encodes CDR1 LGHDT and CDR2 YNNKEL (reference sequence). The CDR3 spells CASSRGSGTQPQHF. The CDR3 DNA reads TGTGCCAGCAGCCGGGGGTCAGGGACTCAGCCCCAGCATTTT.

CDR3 DNA: TGTGCCAGCAGACAGGACTATGGCTACACCTTC. Translation gives CASRQDYGYTF. This chain joins TRBV12-3 or TRBV12-4 and TRBJ1-2, with a tentative D call TRBD1 (5 bases). V lost 6 bases and J lost 3, with 5 bases in between. The CDR3 runs to 11 residues.

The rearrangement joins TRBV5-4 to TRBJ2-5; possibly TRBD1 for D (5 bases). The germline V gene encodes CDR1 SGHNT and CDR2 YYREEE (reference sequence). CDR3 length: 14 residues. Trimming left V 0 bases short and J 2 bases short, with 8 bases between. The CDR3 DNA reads TGTGCCAGCAGCTTGGGGCGACAGCAAGAGACCCAGTACTTC. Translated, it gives CASSLGRQQETQYF.

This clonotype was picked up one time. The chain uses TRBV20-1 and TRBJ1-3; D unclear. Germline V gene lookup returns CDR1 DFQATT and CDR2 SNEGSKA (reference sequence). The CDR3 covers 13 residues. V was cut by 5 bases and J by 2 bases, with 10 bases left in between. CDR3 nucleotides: TGCAGTGCTCCTACAGAACCTGGAAACACCATATATTTT. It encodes CSAPTEPGNTIYF.

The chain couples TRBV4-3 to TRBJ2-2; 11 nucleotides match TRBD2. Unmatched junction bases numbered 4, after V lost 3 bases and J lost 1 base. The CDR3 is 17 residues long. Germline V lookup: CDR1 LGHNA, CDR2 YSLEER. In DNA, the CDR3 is TGCGCCAGCAGCCAGGAGCTAGCGGGAGGGAACACCGGGGAGCTGTTTTTT. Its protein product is CASSQELAGGNTGELFF.

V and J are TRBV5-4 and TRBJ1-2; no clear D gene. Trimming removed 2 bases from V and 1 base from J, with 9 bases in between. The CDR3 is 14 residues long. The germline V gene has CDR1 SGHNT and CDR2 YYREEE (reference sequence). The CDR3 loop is CASSLDADNYGYTF. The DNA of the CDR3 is TGTGCCAGCAGCTTAGATGCAGATAACTATGGCTACACCTTC.

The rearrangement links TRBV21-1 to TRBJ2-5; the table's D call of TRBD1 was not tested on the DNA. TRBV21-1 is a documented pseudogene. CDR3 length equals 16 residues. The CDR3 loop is CASSPGGHRRQETQYF. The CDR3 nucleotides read TGTGCCAGCAGCCCCGGGGGACACAGGCGACAAGAGACCCAGTACTTC.

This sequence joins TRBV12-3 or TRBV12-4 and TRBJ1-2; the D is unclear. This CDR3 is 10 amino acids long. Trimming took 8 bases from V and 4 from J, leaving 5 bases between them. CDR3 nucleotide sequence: TGTGCCAGCGGAATCTATGGCTACACCTTC. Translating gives CASGIYGYTF.

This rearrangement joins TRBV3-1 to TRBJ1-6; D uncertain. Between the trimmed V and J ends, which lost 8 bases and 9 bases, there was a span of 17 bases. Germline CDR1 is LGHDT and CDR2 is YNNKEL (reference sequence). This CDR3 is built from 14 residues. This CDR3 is CASRGEGRSSPLHF. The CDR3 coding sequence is TGTGCCAGCCGCGGTGAAGGGCGAAGTTCACCCCTCCACTTT.

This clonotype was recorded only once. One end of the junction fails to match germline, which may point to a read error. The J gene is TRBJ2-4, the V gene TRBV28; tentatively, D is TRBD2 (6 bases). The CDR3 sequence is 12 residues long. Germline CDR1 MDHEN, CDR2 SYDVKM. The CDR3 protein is CASSPRVAGSSF. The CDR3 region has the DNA TGTGCCAGCAGTCCTAGGGTGGCGGGATCCTCGTTC.

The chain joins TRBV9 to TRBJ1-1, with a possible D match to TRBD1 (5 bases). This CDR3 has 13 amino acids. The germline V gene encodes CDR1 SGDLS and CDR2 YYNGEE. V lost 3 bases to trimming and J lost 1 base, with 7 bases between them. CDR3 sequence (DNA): TGTGCCAGCAGCGCCGGGGGGAACACTGAAGCTTTCTTT. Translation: CASSAGGNTEAFF.